Reported below is one T cell receptor (beta chain). Its antigen is currently unknown. One base away lies a much larger clone, so this may be a sequencing read error. Profiled with immunoSEQ multiplex PCR; TCRdb holds only in-frame clones, not every one. The sample carries about 460,000 clones, roughly three quarters recorded once. The data are from a study of shared clonotypes between healthy human individuals. Caucasian adults living in Nashville, Tennessee, provided all samples. The germline V gene has CDR1 SGHTA and CDR2 FQGTGA. The CDR3 sequence is 14 residues long. Study results and limitations: Investigators collected only blood, and repertoires in tissues likely differ.

This clonotype was obtained from a woman aged 40 to 50 in good health. Some clones in this sample may be carry-over from other donors' samples. The sample consisted of PBMCs. The chain joins TRBV7-3 to TRBJ2-1; D remains ambiguous. The CDR3 sequence: CARSLTGTDNEQFF. The CDR3 region has the DNA TGTGCCCGCAGCTTAACGGGCACGGACAATGAGCAGTTCTTC.